The clone carrying this T cell receptor beta chain was observed a handful of times. The sample is drawn from a study of shared T cell receptors in the human thymus. Method: immunoSEQ multiplex PCR; TCRdb's copy keeps in-frame clones and lacks some. The sample records under 850,000 clones, around nine tenths being singletons. V lost 2 bases and J lost 6; bases outside the gene matches: 13. The length of the CDR3 is 16 residues. The germline gives CDR1 MNHEY, CDR2 SMNVEV (reference sequence). This same sample was also taken into another study, of human thymus T cells.

This TCR was recovered from a boy younger than two with a congenital heart defect. The V gene is TRBV27, the J gene TRBJ2-7, with 7 bases aligning to TRBD2. Sequenced material: thymocytes. The CDR3 reads CASSLSPRREFSEQYF. The CDR3 bases are TGTGCCAGCAGTTTAAGCCCTAGGCGGGAGTTTAGCGAGCAGTACTTC.